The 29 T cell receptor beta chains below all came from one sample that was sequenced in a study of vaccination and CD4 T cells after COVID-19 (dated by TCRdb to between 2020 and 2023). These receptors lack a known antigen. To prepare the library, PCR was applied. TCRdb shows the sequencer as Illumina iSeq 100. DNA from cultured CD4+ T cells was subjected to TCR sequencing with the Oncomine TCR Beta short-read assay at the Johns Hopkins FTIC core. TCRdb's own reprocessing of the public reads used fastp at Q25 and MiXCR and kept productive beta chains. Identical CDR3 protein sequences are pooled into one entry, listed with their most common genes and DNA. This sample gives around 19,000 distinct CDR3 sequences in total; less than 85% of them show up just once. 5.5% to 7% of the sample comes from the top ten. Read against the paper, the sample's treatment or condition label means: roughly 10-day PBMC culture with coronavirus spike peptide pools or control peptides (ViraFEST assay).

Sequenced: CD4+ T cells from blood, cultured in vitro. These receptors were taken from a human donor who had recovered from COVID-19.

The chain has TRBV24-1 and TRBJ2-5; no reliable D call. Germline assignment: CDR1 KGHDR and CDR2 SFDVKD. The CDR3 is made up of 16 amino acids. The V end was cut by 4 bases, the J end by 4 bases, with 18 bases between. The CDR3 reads CATSDPRAFRPETQYF. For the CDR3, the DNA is TGTGCCACCAGTGACCCCCGGGCCTTCAGGCCAGAGACCCAGTACTTC.

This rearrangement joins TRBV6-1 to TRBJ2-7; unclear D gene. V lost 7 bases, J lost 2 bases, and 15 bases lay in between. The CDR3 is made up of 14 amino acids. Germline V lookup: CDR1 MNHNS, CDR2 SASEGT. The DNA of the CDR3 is TGTGCCAGCACCTCCCGCTCTACAACCTACGAGCAGTACTTC. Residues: CASTSRSTTYEQYF.

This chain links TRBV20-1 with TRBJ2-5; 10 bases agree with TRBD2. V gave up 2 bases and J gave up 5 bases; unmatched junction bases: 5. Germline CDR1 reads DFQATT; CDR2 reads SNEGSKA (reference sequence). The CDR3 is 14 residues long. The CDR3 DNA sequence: TGCAGTGCTAGATCAGCGGGAGGGCGGGAGACCCAGTACTTC. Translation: CSARSAGGRETQYF.

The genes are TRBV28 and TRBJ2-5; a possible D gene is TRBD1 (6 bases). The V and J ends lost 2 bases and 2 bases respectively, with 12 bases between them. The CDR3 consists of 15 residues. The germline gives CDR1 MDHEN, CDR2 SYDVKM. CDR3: CASSLSPRGQETQYF. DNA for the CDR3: TGTGCCAGCAGTTTAAGTCCCAGGGGTCAAGAGACCCAGTACTTC.

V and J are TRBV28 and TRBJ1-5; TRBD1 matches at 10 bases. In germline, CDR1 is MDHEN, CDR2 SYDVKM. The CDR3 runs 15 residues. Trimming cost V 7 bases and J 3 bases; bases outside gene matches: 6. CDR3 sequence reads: CASKGTGALNQPQHF. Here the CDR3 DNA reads TGTGCCAGCAAGGGGACAGGGGCCCTCAATCAGCCCCAGCATTTT.

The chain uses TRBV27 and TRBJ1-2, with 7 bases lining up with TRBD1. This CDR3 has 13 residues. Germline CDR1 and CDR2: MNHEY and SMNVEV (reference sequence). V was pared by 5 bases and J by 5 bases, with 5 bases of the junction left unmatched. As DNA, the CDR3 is TGTGCCAGCAGTGCCGGGACAGTATATGGCTACACCTTC. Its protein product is CASSAGTVYGYTF.

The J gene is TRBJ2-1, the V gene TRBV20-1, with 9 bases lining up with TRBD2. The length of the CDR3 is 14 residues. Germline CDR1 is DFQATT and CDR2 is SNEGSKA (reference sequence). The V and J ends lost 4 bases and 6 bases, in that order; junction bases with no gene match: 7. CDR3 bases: TGCAGTGCTACCAGCGGGAGGTTCCCCAATGAGCAGTTCTTC. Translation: CSATSGRFPNEQFF.

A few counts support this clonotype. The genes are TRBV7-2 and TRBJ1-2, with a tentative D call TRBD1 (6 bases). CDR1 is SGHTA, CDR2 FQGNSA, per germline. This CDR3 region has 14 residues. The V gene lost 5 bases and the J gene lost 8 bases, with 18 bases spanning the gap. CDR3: CASSTYREVEGYTF. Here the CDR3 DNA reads TGTGCCAGCAGCACGTACAGGGAAGTAGAGGGCTACACCTTC.

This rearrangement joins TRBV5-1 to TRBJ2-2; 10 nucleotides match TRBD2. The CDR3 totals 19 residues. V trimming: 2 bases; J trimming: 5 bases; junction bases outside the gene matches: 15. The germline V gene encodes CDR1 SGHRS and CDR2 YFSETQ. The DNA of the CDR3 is TGCGCCAGCAGCTTAACCTACCCTAGCGGGAGAGGAGAAACCGGGGAGCTGTTTTTT. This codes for CASSLTYPSGRGETGELFF.

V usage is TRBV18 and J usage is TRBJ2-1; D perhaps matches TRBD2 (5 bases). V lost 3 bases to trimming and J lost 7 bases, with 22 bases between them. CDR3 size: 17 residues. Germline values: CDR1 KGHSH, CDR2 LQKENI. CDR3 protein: CASSPFVQVDTRNEQFF. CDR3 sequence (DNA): TGTGCCAGCTCACCCTTCGTGCAGGTCGATACTAGGAATGAGCAGTTCTTC.

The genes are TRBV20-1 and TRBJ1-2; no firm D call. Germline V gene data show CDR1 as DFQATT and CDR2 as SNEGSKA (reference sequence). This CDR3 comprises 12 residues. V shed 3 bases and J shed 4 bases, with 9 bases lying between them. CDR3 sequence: CSARTESYGYTF. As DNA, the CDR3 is TGCAGTGCTAGGACGGAGTCCTATGGCTACACCTTC.

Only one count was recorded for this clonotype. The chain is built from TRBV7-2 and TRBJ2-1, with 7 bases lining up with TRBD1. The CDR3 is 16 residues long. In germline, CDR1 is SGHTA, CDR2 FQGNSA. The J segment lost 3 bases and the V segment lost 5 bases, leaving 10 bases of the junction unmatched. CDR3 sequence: CASSPTGTERYNEQFF. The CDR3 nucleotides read TGTGCCAGCAGCCCGACCGGGACAGAGCGCTACAATGAGCAGTTCTTC.

The CDR3 loop reads CASSSLTHPNYGYTF. The CDR3 coding sequence is TGTGCCAGCAGCTCCCTCACACACCCTAACTATGGCTACACCTTC. This chain links TRBV5-4 with TRBJ1-2, with D uncertain. The germline gives CDR1 SGHNT, CDR2 YYREEE (reference sequence). With 3 bases removed from V and 0 bases from J, the gap between germline ends came to 12 bases. This CDR3 region has 15 residues.

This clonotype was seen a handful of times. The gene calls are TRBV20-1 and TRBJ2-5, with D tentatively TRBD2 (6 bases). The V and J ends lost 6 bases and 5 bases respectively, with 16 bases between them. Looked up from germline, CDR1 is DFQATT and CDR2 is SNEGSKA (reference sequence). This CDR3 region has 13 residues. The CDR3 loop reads CSASTRGWETQYF. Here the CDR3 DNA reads TGCAGTGCCTCTACCCGGGGGTGGGAGACCCAGTACTTC.

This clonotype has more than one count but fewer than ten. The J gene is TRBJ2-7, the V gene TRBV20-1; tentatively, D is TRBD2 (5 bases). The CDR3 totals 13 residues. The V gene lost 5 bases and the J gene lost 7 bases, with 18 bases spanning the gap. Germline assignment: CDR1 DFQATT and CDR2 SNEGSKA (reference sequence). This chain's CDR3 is CSAESGRGVEQYF. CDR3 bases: TGCAGTGCTGAGAGCGGCCGCGGAGTGGAGCAGTACTTC.

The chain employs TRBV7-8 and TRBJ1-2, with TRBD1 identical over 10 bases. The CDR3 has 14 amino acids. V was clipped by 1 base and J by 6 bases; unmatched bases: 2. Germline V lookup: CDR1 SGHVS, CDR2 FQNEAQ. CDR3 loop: CASSLEDRGHGYTF. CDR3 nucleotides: TGTGCCAGCAGCTTAGAAGACAGGGGGCATGGCTACACCTTC.

In nucleotides, the CDR3 is TGTGCCAGCGGACTCGCTCAGGGGGCCGGGACCGGGGAGCTGTTTTTT. It encodes CASGLAQGAGTGELFF. This sequence joins TRBV28 and TRBJ2-2; 8 positions match TRBD1. The ends lost 8 bases at V and 5 bases at J; junction bases unmatched: 13. Germline CDR1 reads MDHEN; CDR2 reads SYDVKM. There are 16 residues in the CDR3.

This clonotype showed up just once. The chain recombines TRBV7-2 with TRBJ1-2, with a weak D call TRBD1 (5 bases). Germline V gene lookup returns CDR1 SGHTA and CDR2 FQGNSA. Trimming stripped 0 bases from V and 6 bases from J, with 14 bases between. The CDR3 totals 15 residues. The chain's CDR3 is CASSLAAGRSDGYTF. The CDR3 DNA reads TGTGCCAGCAGCTTAGCGGCGGGGCGATCCGATGGCTACACCTTC.

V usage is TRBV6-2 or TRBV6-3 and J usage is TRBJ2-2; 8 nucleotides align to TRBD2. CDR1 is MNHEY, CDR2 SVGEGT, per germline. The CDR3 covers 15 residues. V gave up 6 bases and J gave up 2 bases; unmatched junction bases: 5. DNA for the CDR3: TGTGCCAGCAGACAAAGCGGGGGAAACACCGGGGAGCTGTTTTTT. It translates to CASRQSGGNTGELFF.

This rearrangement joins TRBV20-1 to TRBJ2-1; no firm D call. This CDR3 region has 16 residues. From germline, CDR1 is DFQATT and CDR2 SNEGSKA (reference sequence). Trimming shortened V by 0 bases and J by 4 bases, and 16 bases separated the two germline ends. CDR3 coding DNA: TGCAGTGCTAGAGATCCCAACCCGGGTAAATACAATGAGCAGTTCTTC. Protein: CSARDPNPGKYNEQFF.

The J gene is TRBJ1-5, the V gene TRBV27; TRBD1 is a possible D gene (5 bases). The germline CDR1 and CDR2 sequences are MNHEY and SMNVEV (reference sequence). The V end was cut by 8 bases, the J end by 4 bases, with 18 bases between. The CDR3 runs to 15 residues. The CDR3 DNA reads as TGTGCCAGCGTTCGTTTAAGAGGGACGAATCAGCCCCAGCATTTT. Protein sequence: CASVRLRGTNQPQHF.

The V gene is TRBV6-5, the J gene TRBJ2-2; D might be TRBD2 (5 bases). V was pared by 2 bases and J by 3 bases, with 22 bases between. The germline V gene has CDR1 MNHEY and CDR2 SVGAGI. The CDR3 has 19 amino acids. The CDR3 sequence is CASSYVGSSPDEYTGELFF. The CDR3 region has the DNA TGTGCCAGCAGTTACGTGGGGTCTAGCCCCGACGAATACACCGGGGAGCTGTTTTTT.

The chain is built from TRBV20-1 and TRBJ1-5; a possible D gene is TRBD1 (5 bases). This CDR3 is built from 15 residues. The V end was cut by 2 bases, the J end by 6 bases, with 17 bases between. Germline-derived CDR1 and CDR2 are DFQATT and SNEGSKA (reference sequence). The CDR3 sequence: CSARRAGAGFQPQHF. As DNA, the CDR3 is TGCAGTGCTAGAAGGGCCGGGGCAGGGTTTCAGCCCCAGCATTTT.

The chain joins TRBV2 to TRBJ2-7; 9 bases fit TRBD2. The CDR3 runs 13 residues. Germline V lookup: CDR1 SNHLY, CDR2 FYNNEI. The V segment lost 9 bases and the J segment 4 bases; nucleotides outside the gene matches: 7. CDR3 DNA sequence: TGTGCCAGTGGGGGCGGACTAGCGTACGAGCAGTACTTC. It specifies CASGGGLAYEQYF.

Written as DNA, the CDR3 is TGTGCCAGCAGGGGGAGTGGACAGACTACCGGGGAGCTGTTTTTT. Translated: CASRGSGQTTGELFF. The chain combines TRBV7-2 with TRBJ2-2; TRBD1 might be the D (6 bases). The length of the CDR3 is 15 residues. Trimming cost V 6 bases and J 5 bases, with 16 bases left between them. In germline, CDR1 is SGHTA, CDR2 FQGNSA. The full variable domain, rest sourced from reference TRBV7-2 and TRBJ2-2, is GAGVSQSPSNKVTEKGKDVELRCDPISGHTALYWYRQSLGQGLEFLIYFQGNSAPDKSGLPSDRFSAERTGGSVSTLTIQRTQQEDSAVYLCASRGSGQTTGELFFGEGSRLTVL.

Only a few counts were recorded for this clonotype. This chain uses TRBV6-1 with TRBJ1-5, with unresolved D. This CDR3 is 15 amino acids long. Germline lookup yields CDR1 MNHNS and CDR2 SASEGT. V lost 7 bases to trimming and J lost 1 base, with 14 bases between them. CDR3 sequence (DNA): TGTGCCAGCACCTCTCTCCGGGGAAGCAATCAGCCCCAGCATTTT. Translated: CASTSLRGSNQPQHF.

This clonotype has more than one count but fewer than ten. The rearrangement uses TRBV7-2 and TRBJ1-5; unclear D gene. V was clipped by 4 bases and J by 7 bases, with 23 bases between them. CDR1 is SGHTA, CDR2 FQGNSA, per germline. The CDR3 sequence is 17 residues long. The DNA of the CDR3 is TGTGCCAGCAGCTCTAACCCCGGGTCGATTAAATCCCAGCCCCAGCATTTT. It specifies CASSSNPGSIKSQPQHF.

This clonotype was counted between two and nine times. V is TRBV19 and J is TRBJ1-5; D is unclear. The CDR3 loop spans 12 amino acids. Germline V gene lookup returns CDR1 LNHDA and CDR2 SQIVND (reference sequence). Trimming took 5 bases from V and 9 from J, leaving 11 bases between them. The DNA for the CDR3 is TGTGCCAGTAGTCCTGACTTCCCGCCCCAGCATTTT. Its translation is CASSPDFPPQHF. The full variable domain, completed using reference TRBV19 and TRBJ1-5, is DGGITQSPKYLFRKEGQNVTLSCEQNLNHDAMYWYRQDPGQGLRLIYYSQIVNDFQKGDIAEGYSVSREKKESFPLTVTSAQKNPTAFYLCASSPDFPPQHFGDGTRLSIL.

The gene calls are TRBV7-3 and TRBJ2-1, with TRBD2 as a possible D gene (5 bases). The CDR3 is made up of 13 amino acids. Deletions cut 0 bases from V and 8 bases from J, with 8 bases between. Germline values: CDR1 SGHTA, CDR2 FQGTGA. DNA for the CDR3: TGTGCCAGCAGCTTAACGGTGAGGGATGAGCAGTTCTTC. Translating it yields CASSLTVRDEQFF.